Sequencing of this T cell receptor beta chain was carried out in a study of blood T cell repertoires in COVID-19. The authors' processing: Amplification from reference gene primers served as the basis for estimated nucleated cell counts. Profiled with immunoSEQ multiplex PCR; TCRdb holds only in-frame clones, not every one. The V and J calls and clone size come from that table; D and trimming were worked out from the DNA. The sample carries a few hundred thousand clones, approximately 86% recorded once. CDR1 and CDR2 from the germline V gene are SGHTA and FQGNSA. This CDR3 has 11 residues. With 2 bases removed from V and 5 bases from J, the gap between germline ends came to 4 bases.

The receptor comes from a man aged 25 to 40 with active or convalescent COVID-19. V gene TRBV7-2 combines with J gene TRBJ2-7; D ambiguous. The sequenced sample was peripheral blood. The CDR3 bases are TGTGCCAGCAGCTTATTCGACGAGCAGTACTTC. Its translation: CASSLFDEQYF.